These 29 T cell receptor beta chains share one sample of origin, sequenced in a study of blood T cell repertoires in COVID-19. Using immunoSEQ multiplex PCR, the repertoire was profiled, and TCRdb retains in-frame clones only, with some absent. This table holds some 220,000 clones, 60% to 85% found once. Specimen: peripheral blood. The receptor source for this set is a woman in her 70s with acute or convalescent COVID-19.

The chain combines TRBV24-1 with TRBJ1-2; 7 bases are a match to TRBD1. Germline CDR1 and CDR2: KGHDR and SFDVKD. The V segment lost 4 bases and the J segment 4 bases; nucleotides outside the gene matches: 5. The CDR3 is made up of 14 amino acids. CDR3 DNA: TGTGCCACCAGTGACCCGACAGGGCCCTATGGCTACACCTTC. This gives the protein CATSDPTGPYGYTF.

The chain has TRBV6-2 or TRBV6-3 and TRBJ1-2; D is unclear. Trimming removed 0 bases from V and 4 bases from J, with 9 bases in between. There are 14 residues in the CDR3. Germline CDR1 and CDR2: MNHEY and SVGEGT. The DNA for the CDR3 is TGTGCCAGCAGTTACTCCCGAGGGCCCTATGGCTACACCTTC. It is translated as CASSYSRGPYGYTF.

This clone showed up just a few times. The V and J genes are TRBV27 and TRBJ1-5; 10 bases agree with TRBD1. The length of the CDR3 is 15 residues. Germline CDR1 is MNHEY and CDR2 is SMNVEV (reference sequence). Trimming took 6 bases from V and 4 from J; bases not matched to a gene: 6. In DNA, the CDR3 is TGTGCCAGCAGAGGGGGACAGGGGCCTAATCAGCCCCAGCATTTT. The encoded protein is CASRGGQGPNQPQHF.

This clone was picked up a small number of times. This CDR3 reads CASSPGSGSSSYEQYF. The CDR3 coding sequence is TGTGCCAGCAGTCCCGGGTCGGGTAGCAGCTCCTACGAGCAGTACTTC. The chain is built from TRBV27 and TRBJ2-7; D ambiguous. The CDR3 is made up of 16 amino acids. Trimming removed 5 bases at V and 0 bases at J, with 17 bases between. Germline V gene lookup returns CDR1 MNHEY and CDR2 SMNVEV (reference sequence).

This chain connects TRBV11-2 to TRBJ2-6; TRBD2 is a possible D gene (6 bases). Germline V gives CDR1 SGHAT, CDR2 FQNNGV. The V end lost 1 base, the J end lost 0 bases, and 13 bases lay between the germline ends. The CDR3 extends over 18 amino acids. The CDR3 here is CASSLAAGGLSGANVLTF. CDR3 coding DNA: TGTGCCAGCAGCTTAGCTGCCGGGGGTCTCTCTGGGGCCAACGTCCTGACTTTC.

The J gene is TRBJ2-5, the V gene TRBV12-3 or TRBV12-4, with D unresolved. The length of the CDR3 is 12 residues. Trimming shortened V by 6 bases and J by 8 bases, and 13 bases separated the two germline ends. CDR3 sequence reads: CASRSAERTQYF. The CDR3 DNA reads TGTGCCAGCAGATCTGCCGAGAGAACCCAGTACTTC.

The chain joins TRBV5-5 to TRBJ2-1; D not certain. Per the germline V gene, CDR1 is SGHKS and CDR2 is YYEKEE (reference sequence). Trimming cost V 4 bases and J 8 bases, with 10 bases left between them. This CDR3 comprises 12 residues. The DNA for the CDR3 is TGTGCCAGCAGCCCGGAGACGTATGAGCAGTTCTTC. It yields the protein CASSPETYEQFF.

The chain joins TRBV5-1 to TRBJ2-2, with TRBD2 as a possible D gene (5 bases). CDR1 is SGHRS, CDR2 YFSETQ, per germline. V was clipped by 0 bases and J by 3 bases, with 9 bases between them. This CDR3 has 15 amino acids. The CDR3 sequence: CASSLELAHTGELFF. Written as DNA, the CDR3 is TGCGCCAGCAGCTTGGAGCTAGCACACACCGGGGAGCTGTTTTTT.

This chain joins TRBV7-3 and TRBJ2-2; 12 bases fit TRBD1. The CDR3 consists of 16 residues. Per the germline V gene, CDR1 is SGHTA and CDR2 is FQGTGA. V lost 5 bases, J lost 2 bases, and 3 bases stayed unmatched. The CDR3 loop is CASSLGTGGNTGELFF. DNA for the CDR3: TGTGCCAGCAGCCTCGGGACAGGGGGCAACACCGGGGAGCTGTTTTTT.

The chain links TRBV9 to TRBJ2-3; TRBD2 matches 13 bases. V shed 0 bases and J 5 bases; nucleotides not matched to a gene: 6. This CDR3 is 17 amino acids long. Germline-derived CDR1 and CDR2 are SGDLS and YYNGEE. DNA for the CDR3: TGTGCCAGCAGCGTAGGTCGGACTAGCGGGGGAATAGATACGCAGTATTTT. This sequence encodes CASSVGRTSGGIDTQYF.

This sequence joins TRBV4-3 and TRBJ1-2, with TRBD1 identical over 12 bases. The CDR3 is 16 amino acids. CDR1 and CDR2 (germline): LGHNA, YSLEER. V lost 0 bases to trimming and J lost 8 bases; unmatched junction nucleotides: 7. The CDR3 here is CASSQDRGQGAKGYTF. The CDR3 DNA reads as TGCGCCAGCAGCCAAGATCGGGGACAGGGGGCGAAAGGCTACACCTTC.

The CDR3 coding sequence is TGTGCCATCAGAGGGACAGGGTATAACTATGGCTACACCTTC. Translated: CAIRGTGYNYGYTF. This chain links TRBV10-3 with TRBJ1-2; TRBD1 matches at 9 bases. Germline lookup yields CDR1 ENHRY and CDR2 SYGVKD. Trimming at V came to 6 bases and at J to 1 base, leaving 3 bases not matched to a gene. The CDR3 runs 14 residues.

The chain combines TRBV7-2 with TRBJ2-3; possibly TRBD2 for D (5 bases). Trimming stripped 1 base from V and 5 bases from J, with 10 bases between. CDR3 size: 14 residues. CDR1 and CDR2 (germline): SGHTA, FQGNSA. The CDR3 nucleotides are TGTGCCAGCAGCTTAGGGCGCAGCGGAGATACGCAGTATTTT. Translating gives CASSLGRSGDTQYF.

V and J are TRBV4-1 and TRBJ1-2; D gene unclear. This CDR3 is 14 amino acids long. Trimming took 0 bases from V and 11 from J, leaving 16 bases between them. The germline V gene has CDR1 MGHRA and CDR2 YSYEKL. CDR3 sequence reads: CASSQEIRSRSYTF. In DNA, the CDR3 is TGCGCCAGCAGCCAAGAAATCAGGTCCCGGTCATACACCTTC.

The chain uses TRBV5-1 and TRBJ2-2; TRBD1 is a possible D gene (6 bases). The germline CDR1 and CDR2 sequences are SGHRS and YFSETQ. There are 15 residues in the CDR3. With 0 bases removed from V and 4 bases from J, the gap between germline ends came to 10 bases. The CDR3 bases are TGCGCCAGCAGCTTGGAGGGACAACCCACCGGGGAGCTGTTTTTT. It yields the protein CASSLEGQPTGELFF. The full variable domain, with the rest looked up from reference TRBV5-1 and TRBJ2-2, is KAGVTQTPRYLIKTRGQQVTLSCSPISGHRSVSWYQQTPGQGLQFLFEYFSETQRNKGNFPGRFSGRQFSNSRSEMNVSTLELGDSALYLCASSLEGQPTGELFFGEGSRLTVL.

The chain couples TRBV12-3 or TRBV12-4 to TRBJ2-1; D perhaps matches TRBD2 (5 bases). This CDR3 region has 11 residues. Trimming removed 7 bases at V and 14 bases at J, with 15 bases between. The CDR3 loop is CASIPGLGKFF. The CDR3 DNA reads as TGTGCCAGCATCCCCGGACTGGGTAAGTTCTTC.

V usage is TRBV30 and J usage is TRBJ1-3; maybe TRBD1 (5 bases). The CDR3 extends over 13 amino acids. In germline, CDR1 is GTSNPN, CDR2 SVGIG (reference sequence). V lost 2 bases, J lost 4 bases, and 9 bases lay in between. The CDR3 coding sequence is TGTGCCTGGAGTTCAGGGATAGGAAACACCATATATTTT. As protein: CAWSSGIGNTIYF.

This rearrangement joins TRBV6-5 to TRBJ1-5; 8 positions agree with TRBD1. With 6 bases clipped from V and 6 bases from J, the junction kept 10 bases outside the gene matches. There are 15 residues in the CDR3. CDR1 is MNHEY and CDR2 is SVGAGI in the germline V gene. The DNA of the CDR3 is TGTGCCAGCAGCCAAGACAGGGGAGGGGGTCAGCCCCAGCATTTT. Its protein is CASSQDRGGGQPQHF.

The chain carries TRBV4-3 and TRBJ2-3, with D maybe TRBD2 (5 bases). This CDR3 has 18 residues. Deletions cut 0 bases from V and 1 base from J, with 17 bases between. Per the germline V gene, CDR1 is LGHNA and CDR2 is YSLEER. The CDR3 sequence: CASSQDLLRDGGTDTQYF. CDR3 DNA: TGCGCCAGCAGCCAAGATCTCCTTCGGGATGGTGGCACAGATACGCAGTATTTT.

The chain joins TRBV4-2 to TRBJ2-3, with unresolved D. Germline V CDR1 and CDR2: LGHNA, YNFKEQ. This CDR3 comprises 14 residues. The V end was cut by 0 bases, the J end by 6 bases, with 10 bases between. CDR3 sequence: CASSQEAFSDTQYF. The CDR3, as DNA: TGTGCCAGCAGCCAAGAAGCCTTTTCTGATACGCAGTATTTT.

The V and J genes are TRBV10-3 and TRBJ2-7, with D tentatively TRBD2 (7 bases). Germline V CDR1 and CDR2: ENHRY, SYGVKD. With 8 bases removed from V and 6 bases from J, the gap between germline ends came to 11 bases. CDR3 length equals 11 residues. The CDR3 bases are TGTGCCATCGGAGGGGGGGCCGAGCAGTACGTC. It codes for CAIGGGAEQYV.

The chain couples TRBV5-1 to TRBJ1-6; tentative D call: TRBD1 (5 bases). V lost 0 bases and J 9 bases, leaving 13 bases between the germline ends. The length of the CDR3 is 15 residues. The germline gives CDR1 SGHRS, CDR2 YFSETQ. CDR3 sequence: CASSLEGREVSPLHF. CDR3 in DNA: TGCGCCAGCAGCTTGGAGGGCAGGGAGGTTTCACCCCTCCACTTT.

The chain is built from TRBV4-2 and TRBJ2-2; perhaps TRBD2 as D (6 bases). The CDR3 is 16 amino acids. Per germline, CDR1 LGHNA and CDR2 YNFKEQ. V dropped 5 bases and J dropped 7 bases, with 20 bases sitting between them. CDR3 DNA sequence: TGTGCCAGCAGCTCGGAGGGATCTCAAGTTGGCGGGGAGCTGTTTTTT. It codes for CASSSEGSQVGGELFF.

This clone was detected many times. The chain combines TRBV5-6 with TRBJ2-5; 9 bases match TRBD1. The germline V gene has CDR1 SGHDT and CDR2 YYEEEE. The V gene end was trimmed by 2 bases and the J gene end by 4 bases; junction bases not matched to a gene: 3. The CDR3 runs to 14 residues. DNA for the CDR3: TGTGCCAGCAGCTTTAAGGGACAGGGAGAGACCCAGTACTTC. Its translation: CASSFKGQGETQYF.

Only one count was recorded for this clone. The chain joins TRBV14 to TRBJ1-3, with D maybe TRBD1 (5 bases). The CDR3 loop spans 13 amino acids. Germline-derived CDR1 and CDR2 are SGHDN and FVKESK. Trimming left V 3 bases short and J 4 bases short, with 7 bases between. CDR3 region: CASSHDRGNTIYF. The CDR3 DNA reads TGTGCCAGCAGCCACGACAGAGGAAACACCATATATTTT.

CDR3 coding DNA: TGTGCCAGCAGCGGGAAGGGGACTACCTTCCAAGAGACCCAGTACTTC. As protein: CASSGKGTTFQETQYF. This chain joins TRBV6-2 or TRBV6-3 and TRBJ2-5, with 7 bases that match TRBD2. Germline loops: CDR1 MNHEY, CDR2 SVGEGT. V shed 6 bases, J shed 1 base, and the junction held 11 bases outside the gene matches. The CDR3 totals 16 residues.

The V call is TRBV9, the J call TRBJ2-2, with D possibly being TRBD1 (6 bases). Germline CDR1 is SGDLS and CDR2 is YYNGEE. The CDR3 extends over 15 amino acids. V dropped 4 bases and J dropped 4 bases, with 14 bases sitting between them. The CDR3 is CASSPGRGGTGELFF. Here the CDR3 DNA reads TGTGCCAGCAGCCCCGGAAGAGGGGGCACCGGGGAGCTGTTTTTT.

A word on this clone: The sample contains more than one DNA sequence encoding this CDR3. This chain joins TRBV7-2 and TRBJ2-3, with D perhaps TRBD2 (5 bases). V was pared by 5 bases and J by 4 bases, with 7 bases between. From germline, CDR1 is SGHTA and CDR2 FQGNSA. The CDR3 runs 12 residues. CDR3 amino acids: CASSPSPDTQYF. In DNA form, the CDR3 reads TGTGCCAGCAGCCCTAGCCCAGATACGCAGTATTTT.

The chain couples TRBV2 to TRBJ2-7; D remains ambiguous. The length of the CDR3 is 17 residues. V lost 1 base, J lost 2 bases, and 18 bases lay in between. The germline V gene has CDR1 SNHLY and CDR2 FYNNEI. Here the CDR3 reads CASSEGGRSKTPYEQYF. CDR3 coding DNA: TGTGCCAGCAGTGAAGGAGGCCGATCCAAAACCCCCTACGAGCAGTACTTC.